This T cell receptor beta chain was captured by sequencing in a study of blood T cell repertoires in COVID-19. Study-level information: The United States, Italy and Spain were the sources of the acute and convalescent COVID-19 samples. In each case, the material was cDNA or gDNA derived from T cells, B-cell-depleted T cells, or PBMCs.

Germline CDR1 and CDR2: SGHRS and YFSETQ. V was trimmed by 5 bases and J by 4 bases, leaving 12 bases between them. The CDR3 is made up of 13 amino acids. In the authors' workflow: Scientists estimated how many nucleated cells there were by amplifying reference gene primers. Generated by immunoSEQ multiplex PCR, the TCRdb table keeps only in-frame clones and is missing some. For V, J and clone size, that table is used; D and trimming come from the DNA. The sample includes under 90,000 clones, 75% to 85% seen only once; the top ten take roughly 43%. The sample was peripheral blood. This TCR was sampled from a man older than 75 with acute or convalescent COVID-19. The chain joins TRBV5-1 to TRBJ2-5, with TRBD1 as a possible D gene (7 bases). CDR3 sequence: CASRAGGIETQYF. CDR3 sequence (DNA): TGCGCCAGCAGAGCAGGGGGGATAGAGACCCAGTACTTC.